This passage covers 5 T cell receptor beta chains from one sample sequenced in a study of OX40 agonist ivuxolimab in advanced cancers. Data came from immunoSEQ multiplex PCR; TCRdb stores just in-frame clones and leaves some out. The sample contains 56,000 or so clones, around 81% of which appear only once. The specimen was CD4+ or CD8+ T cells sorted from blood, collected in a trial of the OX40 agonist ivuxolimab. These receptor sequences come from an adult with an advanced solid tumor such as melanoma, head and neck, liver or kidney cancer.

V usage is TRBV4-1 and J usage is TRBJ2-5, with 8 bases fitting TRBD1. The V gene's germline CDR1 is MGHRA and CDR2 YSYEKL. This CDR3 is 16 amino acids long. The V and J ends lost 0 bases and 5 bases, in that order; junction bases with no gene match: 8. The CDR3 DNA reads as TGCGCCAGCAGCCAAGATTCCAGGGGGCTTGGTGAGACCCAGTACTTC. Protein product: CASSQDSRGLGETQYF.

This chain links TRBV6-1 with TRBJ2-7; TRBD1 matches 9 bases. CDR3 size: 14 residues. V gave up 8 bases and J gave up 6 bases; unmatched junction bases: 11. Germline V gene lookup returns CDR1 MNHNS and CDR2 SASEGT. CDR3 sequence: CASERGQGNFEQYF. The CDR3 coding sequence is TGTGCCAGCGAGCGGGGACAGGGTAACTTCGAGCAGTACTTC.

By its share, this clone is medium-sized. This chain uses TRBV9 with TRBJ2-7; tentatively, D is TRBD1 or TRBD2 (5 bases each). With 4 bases removed from V and 6 bases from J, the gap between germline ends came to 23 bases. CDR1 and CDR2 (germline): SGDLS, YYNGEE. CDR3 size: 16 residues. In nucleotides, the CDR3 is TGTGCCAGCAGCCGAGGGGCCCGGCCAAGGGTAGGCGAGCAGTACTTC. Its translation: CASSRGARPRVGEQYF.

CDR3: CASNPSYNEQFF. The CDR3 nucleotides are TGTGCCAGCAACCCATCCTACAATGAGCAGTTCTTC. The V and J genes are TRBV2 and TRBJ2-1; no definite D call. CDR3 length: 12 residues. The germline CDR1 and CDR2 sequences are SNHLY and FYNNEI. Trimming removed 7 bases at V and 1 base at J, with 5 bases between. Looking up the rest from reference TRBV2 and TRBJ2-1 gives the full variable domain: EPEVTQTPSHQVTQMGQEVILRCVPISNHLYFYWYRQILGQKVEFLVSFYNNEISEKSEIFDDQFSVERPDGSNFTLKIRSTKLEDSAMYFCASNPSYNEQFFGPGTRLTVL.

The chain links TRBV6-1 to TRBJ1-5; D gene unclear. This CDR3 comprises 15 residues. Trimming took off 5 bases at V and 3 bases at J, with 14 bases between the two ends. Germline lookup yields CDR1 MNHNS and CDR2 SASEGT. This chain's CDR3 is CASSFRTGNNQPQHF. The CDR3 DNA sequence: TGTGCCAGCAGTTTTAGGACGGGGAACAATCAGCCCCAGCATTTT.